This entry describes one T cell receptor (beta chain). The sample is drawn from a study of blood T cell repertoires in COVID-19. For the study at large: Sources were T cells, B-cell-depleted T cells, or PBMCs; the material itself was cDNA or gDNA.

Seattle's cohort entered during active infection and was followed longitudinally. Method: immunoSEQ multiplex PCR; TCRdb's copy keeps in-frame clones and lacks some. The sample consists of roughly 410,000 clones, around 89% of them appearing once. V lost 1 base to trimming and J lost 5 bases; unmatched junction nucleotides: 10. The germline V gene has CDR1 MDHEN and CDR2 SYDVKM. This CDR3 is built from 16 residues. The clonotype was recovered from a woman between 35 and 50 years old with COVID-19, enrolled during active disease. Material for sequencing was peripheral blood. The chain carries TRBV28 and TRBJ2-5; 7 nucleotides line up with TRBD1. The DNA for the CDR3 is TGTGCCAGCAGTTTATTGATACAGGGGAGTAGTGAGACCCAGTACTTC. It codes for CASSLLIQGSSETQYF. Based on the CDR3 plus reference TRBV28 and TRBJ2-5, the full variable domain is DVKVTQSSRYLVKRTGEKVFLECVQDMDHENMFWYRQDPGLGLRLIYFSYDVKMKEKGDIPEGYSVSREKKERFSLILESASTNQTSMYLCASSLLIQGSSETQYFGPGTRLLVL.